What follows are 29 T cell receptor beta chains derived from one specimen sequenced in a study of control samples from healthy donors and cancer patients. TCRdb's table, derived via immunoSEQ multiplex PCR, lists solely in-frame clones and lacks some. The data hold just under 65,000 clones, with approximately 85% observed a single time. Sequenced: blood. These receptor sequences come from a man aged 35 to 55 in good health.

This chain links TRBV2 with TRBJ2-1, with no clear D. In germline, CDR1 is SNHLY, CDR2 FYNNEI. Trimming removed 4 bases from V and 7 bases from J, with 5 bases in between. The CDR3 sequence is 11 residues long. CDR3: CASSVLNEQFF. DNA of the CDR3: TGTGCCAGCAGTGTATTGAATGAGCAGTTCTTC.

This clone has a count of ten or more. The chain's CDR3 is CASSLFRWVARQYF. CDR3 nucleotides: TGTGCCAGCAGTTTATTCAGATGGGTCGCGCGGCAGTACTTC. This chain connects TRBV27 to TRBJ2-7; D uncertain. The CDR3 has 14 residues. Germline V gene data show CDR1 as MNHEY and CDR2 as SMNVEV (reference sequence). The V end lost 1 base, the J end lost 9 bases, and 16 bases lay between the germline ends.

The chain carries TRBV19 and TRBJ1-6; D uncertain. Germline CDR1 reads LNHDA; CDR2 reads SQIVND (reference sequence). V lost 7 bases, J lost 14 bases, and 3 bases lay in between. The CDR3 is made up of 8 amino acids. The CDR3 is CASTSLHF. The CDR3 DNA reads as TGTGCCAGTACGTCCCTCCACTTT. The full variable domain, rest sourced from reference TRBV19 and TRBJ1-6, is DGGITQSPKYLFRKEGQNVTLSCEQNLNHDAMYWYRQDPGQGLRLIYYSQIVNDFQKGDIAEGYSVSREKKESFPLTVTSAQKNPTAFYLCASTSLHFGNGTRLTVT.

The chain combines TRBV24-1 with TRBJ2-1; D tentatively reads TRBD1 or TRBD2 (6 bases each). V shed 9 bases and J shed 5 bases, with 19 bases lying between them. The CDR3 is 15 residues long. The germline V gene encodes CDR1 KGHDR and CDR2 SFDVKD. CDR3 sequence reads: CATRSGAQGDNEQFF. The CDR3 DNA reads TGTGCCACCCGATCGGGGGCCCAAGGCGACAATGAGCAGTTCTTC.

This clone was detected once. This chain uses TRBV6-2 or TRBV6-3 with TRBJ2-6; D perhaps matches TRBD1 (5 bases). This CDR3 spans 16 amino acids. V dropped 0 bases and J dropped 0 bases, with 6 bases sitting between them. Looked up from germline, CDR1 is MNHEY and CDR2 is SVGEGT. The CDR3 bases are TGTGCCAGCAGTTACTCTGACAGCTCTGGGGCCAACGTCCTGACTTTC. Its protein product is CASSYSDSSGANVLTF.

The genes are TRBV11-2 and TRBJ1-4, with D possibly TRBD1 on 5 matching bases. V was clipped by 5 bases and J by 5 bases, with 18 bases between them. Germline V gives CDR1 SGHAT, CDR2 FQNNGV. The CDR3 runs to 16 residues. CDR3 nucleotides: TGTGCCAGCAGCGACACTACGGGGGTTCTGAATGAAAAACTGTTTTTT. Its protein product is CASSDTTGVLNEKLFF.

The CDR3 reads CSVEAQGYEQFF. For the CDR3, the DNA is TGCAGCGTTGAAGCGCAGGGCTATGAGCAGTTCTTC. The J gene is TRBJ2-1, the V gene TRBV29-1; D possibly corresponds to TRBD1 (5 bases). The germline V gene encodes CDR1 SQVTM and CDR2 ANQGSEA. The CDR3 is made up of 12 amino acids. Trimming took off 1 base at V and 8 bases at J, with 9 bases between the two ends.

This clone showed up just a few times. The chain couples TRBV11-3 to TRBJ1-3; the D is unclear. Trimming removed 5 bases at V and 0 bases at J, with 8 bases between. The CDR3 runs to 14 residues. The germline V gene has CDR1 SGHNT and CDR2 YENEEA. The CDR3 protein is CASSRTTSGNTIYF. DNA of the CDR3: TGTGCCAGCAGCCGGACCACCTCTGGAAACACCATATATTTT. Based on the CDR3 plus reference TRBV11-3 and TRBJ1-3, the full variable domain is EAGVVQSPRYKIIEKKQPVAFWCNPISGHNTLYWYLQNLGQGPELLIRYENEEAVDDSQLPKDRFSAERLKGVDSTLKIQPAELGDSAVYLCASSRTTSGNTIYFGEGSWLTVV.

This clone has only a few counts. The chain uses TRBV30 and TRBJ1-5; D might be TRBD1 (5 bases). Between the trimmed V and J ends, which lost 5 bases and 0 bases, there was a span of 8 bases. This CDR3 comprises 13 residues. CDR1 GTSNPN and CDR2 SVGIG come from the germline V gene (reference sequence). CDR3 in amino acids: CAWSTGSNQPQHF. In DNA form, the CDR3 reads TGTGCCTGGTCAACAGGTAGCAATCAGCCCCAGCATTTT.

The gene calls are TRBV7-3 and TRBJ2-3; D might be TRBD1 (6 bases). The length of the CDR3 is 15 residues. Germline V gene sequence: CDR1 SGHTA, CDR2 FQGTGA. V lost 5 bases to trimming and J lost 4 bases, with 16 bases between them. This CDR3 reads CASSPQGRSSDTQYF. CDR3 nucleotide sequence: TGTGCCAGCAGCCCCCAGGGGCGTTCGTCAGATACGCAGTATTTT.

J is TRBJ1-5 and V is TRBV5-5; no clear D. The V gene lost 4 bases and the J gene lost 0 bases, with 2 bases spanning the gap. The V gene's germline CDR1 is SGHKS and CDR2 YYEKEE (reference sequence). This CDR3 is 12 amino acids long. The CDR3 loop is CASSNSNQPQHF. For the CDR3, the DNA is TGTGCCAGCAGCAATAGCAATCAGCCCCAGCATTTT.

CDR3 amino acids: CASIAGGSTDTQYF. For the CDR3, the DNA is TGTGCCAGCATAGCGGGAGGGAGCACAGATACGCAGTATTTT. V and J are TRBV2 and TRBJ2-3, with 11 bases identical to TRBD2. The CDR3 is 14 amino acids. CDR1 is SNHLY and CDR2 is FYNNEI in the germline V gene. V shed 7 bases and J 0 bases; nucleotides not matched to a gene: 0.

This chain uses TRBV29-1 with TRBJ1-1, with D perhaps matching TRBD1 (5 bases). CDR3 size: 12 residues. Trimming cost V 4 bases and J 6 bases, with 12 bases left between them. Germline lookup yields CDR1 SQVTM and CDR2 ANQGSEA. The CDR3 reads CSVAQGLAEAFF. In DNA form, the CDR3 reads TGCAGCGTTGCCCAGGGCCTCGCTGAAGCTTTCTTT.

The chain combines TRBV7-8 with TRBJ1-1; no reliable D call. V was cut by 4 bases and J by 0 bases, with 15 bases left in between. The length of the CDR3 is 16 residues. Germline V gives CDR1 SGHVS, CDR2 FQNEAQ. CDR3 in amino acids: CASSYRQGLMNTEAFF. The DNA of the CDR3 is TGTGCCAGCAGCTATAGACAAGGGTTGATGAACACTGAAGCTTTCTTT.

The V and J genes are TRBV7-3 and TRBJ2-7; the match to TRBD2 covers 9 bases. J gave up 5 bases and V 1 base, and 6 bases lay outside the gene matches. CDR1 and CDR2 from the germline V gene are SGHTA and FQGTGA. This CDR3 spans 15 amino acids. The CDR3 protein is CASSLSGRAGDEQYF. CDR3 nucleotide sequence: TGTGCCAGCAGCTTAAGCGGGAGGGCCGGGGACGAGCAGTACTTC.

The J gene is TRBJ2-7, the V gene TRBV19; D is uncertain. Trimming took 3 bases from V and 0 from J, leaving 9 bases between them. This CDR3 spans 14 amino acids. Per the germline V gene, CDR1 is LNHDA and CDR2 is SQIVND (reference sequence). As DNA, the CDR3 is TGTGCCAGTAGTATGGTCACAAGCTCCTACGAGCAGTACTTC. Its protein product is CASSMVTSSYEQYF.

The chain combines TRBV12-2 with TRBJ2-7; TRBD2 is the table's D call and was not checked against the DNA. TRBV12-2 is a pseudogene segment. The CDR3 covers 15 residues. The CDR3 here is CASRFLRGAAYEQYF. CDR3 DNA sequence: TGTGCAAGTCGCTTTTTACGGGGGGCGGCCTACGAGCAGTACTTC.

The chain is built from TRBV28 and TRBJ1-5; unclear D gene. The CDR3 spans 14 residues. Germline CDR1 and CDR2: MDHEN and SYDVKM. V dropped 8 bases and J dropped 6 bases, with 17 bases sitting between them. In DNA form, the CDR3 reads TGTGCCAGCCAGAGAAGGGAATCTAGTCAGCCCCAGCATTTT. It yields the protein CASQRRESSQPQHF.

The CDR3, as DNA: TGTGCCAGCAGAATTCTGAACACTGAAGCTTTCTTT. It encodes CASRILNTEAFF. V usage is TRBV6-5 and J usage is TRBJ1-1; D is uncertain. V was trimmed by 6 bases and J by 0 bases, leaving 5 bases between them. Germline V gives CDR1 MNHEY, CDR2 SVGAGI. The CDR3 totals 12 residues.

The V gene is TRBV5-1, the J gene TRBJ2-3; tentatively, D is TRBD2 (5 bases). From germline, CDR1 is SGHRS and CDR2 YFSETQ. The CDR3 contains 17 residues. Trimming cost V 0 bases and J 3 bases, with 17 bases left between them. CDR3 sequence reads: CASSLAYSGRGTDTQYF. The CDR3 DNA sequence: TGCGCCAGCAGCTTGGCCTATAGTGGGAGAGGAACAGATACGCAGTATTTT.

The genes are TRBV3-1 (or the pseudogene TRBV3-2) and TRBJ1-6; D is undetermined. Trimming pared 4 bases from V and 8 bases from J, leaving 6 bases between. This CDR3 is 12 amino acids long. Germline V gene sequence: CDR1 LGHDT, CDR2 YNNKEL (reference sequence). CDR3 in amino acids: CASSLVHSPLHF. In nucleotides, the CDR3 is TGTGCCAGCAGCCTCGTCCATTCACCCCTCCACTTT.

This chain connects TRBV27 to TRBJ2-3, with unresolved D. Germline values: CDR1 MNHEY, CDR2 SMNVEV (reference sequence). CDR3 length: 13 amino acids. With 3 bases removed from V and 1 base from J, the gap between germline ends came to 5 bases. In DNA form, the CDR3 reads TGTGCCAGCAGTTTCGCCCGCACAGATACGCAGTATTTT. It translates to CASSFARTDTQYF.

The chain recombines TRBV19 with TRBJ2-5, with TRBD1 identical over 8 bases. J gave up 4 bases and V 4 bases, and 8 bases lay outside the gene matches. CDR1 is LNHDA, CDR2 SQIVND, per germline (reference sequence). CDR3 length: 15 residues. The CDR3 sequence: CASSSNRGIGETQYF. The CDR3 DNA follows: TGTGCCAGTAGTAGCAACAGGGGGATAGGAGAGACCCAGTACTTC.

This chain uses TRBV5-4 with TRBJ2-5; D may be TRBD1 (6 bases). The CDR3 length is 16 residues. The germline V gene has CDR1 SGHNT and CDR2 YYREEE (reference sequence). Trimming cost V 4 bases and J 3 bases, with 19 bases left between them. This chain's CDR3 is CASSTWSIPGEETQYF. The CDR3, as DNA: TGTGCCAGCAGCACGTGGTCGATTCCAGGGGAAGAGACCCAGTACTTC.

This chain links TRBV25-1 with TRBJ2-2; D not certain. This CDR3 is 11 amino acids long. The V end was cut by 10 bases, the J end by 4 bases, with 7 bases between. Germline CDR1 MGHDK, CDR2 SYGVNS. CDR3: CATRFTGELFF. DNA of the CDR3: TGTGCCACAAGGTTCACCGGGGAGCTGTTTTTT.

The rearrangement joins TRBV2 to TRBJ1-6; D uncertain. V lost 2 bases and J 10 bases, leaving 9 bases between the germline ends. The CDR3 spans 13 residues. Per the germline V gene, CDR1 is SNHLY and CDR2 is FYNNEI. The CDR3 protein is CASSEPVDSPLHF. CDR3 DNA: TGTGCCAGCAGTGAACCGGTAGACTCACCCCTCCACTTT.

The chain carries TRBV9 and TRBJ1-1; D is perhaps TRBD1 (6 bases). V gave up 3 bases and J gave up 0 bases, with 9 bases separating them. The CDR3 loop spans 14 amino acids. Germline V gene lookup returns CDR1 SGDLS and CDR2 YYNGEE. The CDR3, as DNA: TGTGCCAGCAGCGCGACAGGATTGAACACTGAAGCTTTCTTT. Translating it yields CASSATGLNTEAFF. Combining the CDR3 with reference TRBV9 and TRBJ1-1 gives the whole variable domain DSGVTQTPKHLITATGQRVTLRCSPRSGDLSVYWYQQSLDQGLQFLIQYYNGEERAKGNILERFSAQQFPDLHSELNLSSLELGDSALYFCASSATGLNTEAFFGQGTRLTVV.

The CDR3 nucleotides are TGTGCCAGCAAATCGACGGGAAGCAATCAGCCCCAGCATTTT. Translating gives CASKSTGSNQPQHF. The chain has TRBV6-5 and TRBJ1-5; D unclear. This CDR3 region has 14 residues. The germline CDR1 and CDR2 sequences are MNHEY and SVGAGI. The germline V and J ends were trimmed by 7 bases and 1 base, with 11 bases remaining between them.

J is TRBJ1-2 and V is TRBV10-3; 7 bases align to TRBD1. Trimming at V came to 4 bases and at J to 8 bases, leaving 10 bases not matched to a gene. Germline values: CDR1 ENHRY, CDR2 SYGVKD. The CDR3 loop spans 14 amino acids. The CDR3 sequence is CAISGRQGLDGYTF. The CDR3, as DNA: TGTGCCATCAGTGGACGACAGGGTCTGGACGGCTACACCTTC.